Each of the 27 T cell receptor beta chains below was sequenced from the same sample in a study of shared clonotypes between healthy human individuals. The method was immunoSEQ multiplex PCR; TCRdb's version includes in-frame clones alone and lacks a portion of them. The repertoire holds fewer than 1.8 million clones, with around 98.5% as singletons. Sequencing was performed on naive CD4+ T cells sorted from blood. Described subset: CD45RA+ positively selected. These receptor sequences come from a young man in good health.

The chain has TRBV7-5 and TRBJ2-1. TRBV7-5 is reported as a pseudogene. This CDR3 is 16 amino acids long. The CDR3 sequence is CARSLPPGDGDNEQFF. The DNA for the CDR3 is TGTGCCAGAAGCCTACCACCTGGGGACGGGGACAATGAGCAGTTCTTC.

The V gene is TRBV4-1, the J gene TRBJ2-6; no clear D gene. Germline V gene lookup returns CDR1 MGHRA and CDR2 YSYEKL. V was cut by 4 bases and J by 0 bases, with 4 bases left in between. The CDR3 loop spans 14 amino acids. In DNA form, the CDR3 reads TGCGCCAGCAGCCGAGACTCTGGGGCCAACGTCCTGACTTTC. Translation gives CASSRDSGANVLTF.

Worth noting for this clone: The identical CDR3 is also encoded by other nucleotide sequences in the sample. The rearrangement uses TRBV18 and TRBJ2-7, with D hard to call. The CDR3 extends over 14 amino acids. V shed 0 bases and J shed 5 bases, with 11 bases lying between them. Germline V gene data show CDR1 as KGHSH and CDR2 as LQKENI. The CDR3 region is CASSPPSKVHEQYF. The CDR3 region has the DNA TGTGCCAGCTCACCACCGAGCAAGGTACACGAGCAGTACTTC.

This chain uses TRBV9 with TRBJ2-7; the D is unclear. Germline CDR1 reads SGDLS; CDR2 reads YYNGEE. V was cut by 0 bases and J by 3 bases, with 10 bases left in between. The CDR3 is 14 amino acids. CDR3 DNA: TGTGCCAGCAGCGTAGACACCTATTACTACGAGCAGTACTTC. It codes for CASSVDTYYYEQYF. Full variable domain (remainder filled in from reference TRBV9 and TRBJ2-7): DSGVTQTPKHLITATGQRVTLRCSPRSGDLSVYWYQQSLDQGLQFLIQYYNGEERAKGNILERFSAQQFPDLHSELNLSSLELGDSALYFCASSVDTYYYEQYFGPGTRLTVT.

This chain uses TRBV18 with TRBJ2-2; TRBD1 is a possible D gene (6 bases). This CDR3 spans 15 amino acids. Trimming removed 5 bases from V and 0 bases from J, with 10 bases in between. Looked up from germline, CDR1 is KGHSH and CDR2 is LQKENI. CDR3 amino acids: CASSMQGTNTGELFF. The DNA of the CDR3 is TGTGCCAGCTCAATGCAGGGGACGAACACCGGGGAGCTGTTTTTT.

This clone has just one count. The chain recombines TRBV29-1 with TRBJ1-2, with unresolved D. V lost 3 bases and J lost 5, with 4 bases in between. The CDR3 is made up of 10 amino acids. The germline gives CDR1 SQVTM, CDR2 ANQGSEA. The CDR3 reads CSVERYGYTF. CDR3 nucleotides: TGCAGCGTTGAGCGGTATGGCTACACCTTC. The full variable domain, in which reference TRBV29-1 and TRBJ1-2 provide the parts outside the CDR3, is SAVISQKPSRDICQRGTSLTIQCQVDSQVTMMFWYRQQPGQSLTLIATANQGSEATYESGFVIDKFPISRPNLTFSTLTVSNMSPEDSSIYLCSVERYGYTFGSGTRLTVV.

CDR3 coding DNA: TGTGCCAGCAGCCCCTGGGGTGTTAACGCCTACGAGCAGTACTTC. This sequence encodes CASSPWGVNAYEQYF. V usage is TRBV6-1 and J usage is TRBJ2-7, with D uncertain. V lost 6 bases to trimming and J lost 2 bases, with 17 bases between them. The CDR3 is 15 amino acids. Germline V gene data show CDR1 as MNHNS and CDR2 as SASEGT.

V and J are TRBV5-1 and TRBJ2-3, with 8 positions matching TRBD2. V gave up 5 bases and J gave up 0 bases; unmatched junction bases: 5. Looked up from germline, CDR1 is SGHRS and CDR2 is YFSETQ. This CDR3 has 15 amino acids. This CDR3 reads CASRPSSGSTDTQYF. CDR3 sequence (DNA): TGCGCCAGCAGACCATCTAGCGGGAGCACAGATACGCAGTATTTT.

The chain combines TRBV5-6 with TRBJ2-7, with TRBD1 matching 8 bases. Germline V gene sequence: CDR1 SGHDT, CDR2 YYEEEE. The V and J ends lost 5 bases and 3 bases, in that order; junction bases with no gene match: 7. This CDR3 is 14 amino acids long. The CDR3 DNA reads as TGTGCCAGCAGGAGGACAGGGTTTGGCTACGAGCAGTACTTC. Amino acid sequence: CASRRTGFGYEQYF. Full variable domain (rest looked up from reference TRBV5-6 and TRBJ2-7): DAGVTQSPTHLIKTRGQQVTLRCSPKSGHDTVSWYQQALGQGPQFIFQYYEEEERQRGNFPDRFSGHQFPNYSSELNVNALLLGDSALYLCASRRTGFGYEQYFGPGTRLTVT.

The table lists this clone with a count of one. The genes are TRBV7-2 and TRBJ2-7, with 8 nucleotides matching TRBD2. The germline gives CDR1 SGHTA, CDR2 FQGNSA. The CDR3 contains 16 residues. The ends lost 1 base at V and 0 bases at J; junction bases unmatched: 5. Written as DNA, the CDR3 is TGTGCCAGCAGCTTAGTGGGTAGCGGGACCTCCTACGAGCAGTACTTC. This gives the protein CASSLVGSGTSYEQYF.

The chain combines TRBV7-3 with TRBJ2-7; unclear D gene. With 2 bases removed from V and 1 base from J, the gap between germline ends came to 9 bases. The CDR3 has 14 residues. CDR1 is SGHTA, CDR2 FQGTGA, per germline. In DNA form, the CDR3 reads TGTGCCAGCAGCTTACGCCCGGATTCCTACGAGCAGTACTTC. Amino acids: CASSLRPDSYEQYF.

The genes are TRBV7-2 and TRBJ2-7; tentatively, D is TRBD1 (5 bases). CDR1 is SGHTA and CDR2 is FQGNSA in the germline V gene. This CDR3 has 13 amino acids. Trimming cost V 5 bases and J 1 base, with 9 bases left between them. As DNA, the CDR3 is TGTGCCAGCAGCACGACAGAGTCCTACGAGCAGTACTTC. Translating it yields CASSTTESYEQYF.

V gene TRBV10-3 combines with J gene TRBJ2-1; the match to TRBD2 covers 8 bases. Trimming removed 7 bases from V and 4 bases from J; junction bases left unmatched: 9. The V gene's germline CDR1 is ENHRY and CDR2 SYGVKD. This CDR3 is 15 amino acids long. This CDR3 is CAITSGSGSYNEQFF. In nucleotides, the CDR3 is TGTGCCATCACCTCGGGGAGCGGGAGTTACAATGAGCAGTTCTTC.

This clone was counted once. The rearrangement joins TRBV7-7 to TRBJ2-1; 7 bases match TRBD1. CDR1 is SSHAT and CDR2 is FNYEAQ in the germline V gene (reference sequence). V dropped 5 bases and J dropped 7; count of bases not matched to a gene: 8. The CDR3 consists of 14 residues. The CDR3 region is CASSPRTGGNEQFF. In DNA form, the CDR3 reads TGTGCCAGCAGCCCCCGGACAGGCGGGAATGAGCAGTTCTTC.

With respect to this clone: In the same sample, other DNA sequences code for this CDR3. The chain uses TRBV9 and TRBJ2-3; D uncertain. Trimming shortened V by 3 bases and J by 2 bases, and 4 bases separated the two germline ends. Per germline, CDR1 SGDLS and CDR2 YYNGEE. The CDR3 is 12 residues long. CDR3 protein: CASSASTDTQYF. The CDR3 coding sequence is TGTGCCAGCAGCGCTTCCACAGATACGCAGTATTTT.

As to this clone: Sequence at one end of the junction differs from germline and may be a read error. The DNA for the CDR3 is TGCGTCAGCAGCTCTGACTACTACGAGCAGTACTTC. This encodes CVSSSDYYEQYF. The chain is built from TRBV5-1 and TRBJ2-7, with a weak D call TRBD2 (5 bases). This CDR3 region has 12 residues. Germline CDR1 and CDR2: SGHRS and YFSETQ. Drawing the rest from reference TRBV5-1 and TRBJ2-7, the complete variable domain is KAGVTQTPRYLIKTRGQQVTLSCSPISGHRSVSWYQQTPGQGLQFLFEYFSETQRNKGNFPGRFSGRQFSNSRSEMNVSTLELGDSALYLCVSSSDYYEQYFGPGTRLTVT.

The chain links TRBV5-1 to TRBJ2-3, with TRBD1 matching 9 bases. Germline V gives CDR1 SGHRS, CDR2 YFSETQ. The trim removed 4 bases at V and 4 bases at J, leaving 10 bases unmatched. The CDR3 is 16 amino acids. CDR3 amino acids: CASSIYGQGSSDTQYF. The CDR3 DNA reads TGCGCCAGCAGCATATACGGACAGGGGTCGTCAGATACGCAGTATTTT.

With regard to this clone: Other DNA sequences in this sample translate to the same CDR3. The J gene is TRBJ2-7, the V gene TRBV5-1, with TRBD2 matching over 14 bases. The CDR3 runs 15 residues. Germline assignment: CDR1 SGHRS and CDR2 YFSETQ. V lost 4 bases, J lost 3 bases, and 3 bases stayed unmatched. CDR3 in DNA: TGCGCCAGCAGCCTAGGGACTAGCGGGAGCTACGAGCAGTACTTC. It translates to CASSLGTSGSYEQYF.

V gene TRBV7-9 combines with J gene TRBJ2-1, with 8 bases aligning to TRBD2. J gave up 3 bases and V 5 bases, and 3 bases lay outside the gene matches. CDR3 length equals 14 residues. The germline V gene encodes CDR1 SEHNR and CDR2 FQNEAQ (reference sequence). In DNA, the CDR3 is TGTGCCAGCAGCCAGCGGGAGCTCTACAATGAGCAGTTCTTC. This encodes CASSQRELYNEQFF.

The chain combines TRBV4-1 with TRBJ2-7, with D perhaps being TRBD1 or TRBD2 (5 bases each). With 4 bases removed from V and 2 bases from J, the gap between germline ends came to 15 bases. The CDR3 has 15 residues. Germline V gene data show CDR1 as MGHRA and CDR2 as YSYEKL. This CDR3 reads CASSPPGTVAYEQYF. DNA of the CDR3: TGCGCCAGCAGCCCCCCCGGGACGGTGGCCTACGAGCAGTACTTC.

The V gene is TRBV11-2, the J gene TRBJ2-1; D not certain. Trimming left V 1 base short and J 6 bases short, with 10 bases between. The CDR3 extends over 14 amino acids. Germline V gene data show CDR1 as SGHAT and CDR2 as FQNNGV. Here the CDR3 reads CASSLVGSSNEQFF. The CDR3 region has the DNA TGTGCCAGCAGCTTAGTGGGGTCAAGCAATGAGCAGTTCTTC.

The chain combines TRBV2 with TRBJ2-2; D remains unclear. This CDR3 has 15 amino acids. Germline lookup yields CDR1 SNHLY and CDR2 FYNNEI. Trimming removed 4 bases at V and 1 base at J, with 10 bases between. CDR3 loop: CASSVNGLNTGELFF. CDR3 bases: TGTGCCAGCAGTGTTAATGGGTTGAACACCGGGGAGCTGTTTTTT.

The V and J genes are TRBV6-1 and TRBJ2-2; TRBD1 matches at 8 bases. CDR3 length equals 17 residues. The junction had 7 bases not matched to a gene; V was cut back by 4 bases and J by 0 bases. Per germline, CDR1 MNHNS and CDR2 SASEGT. CDR3 nucleotides: TGTGCCAGCAGTGTATCCGGACAGGGCGCGAACACCGGGGAGCTGTTTTTT. Amino acid sequence: CASSVSGQGANTGELFF.

This chain joins TRBV7-9 and TRBJ2-2; 8 nucleotides agree with TRBD2. CDR1 is SEHNR and CDR2 is FQNEAQ in the germline V gene (reference sequence). The CDR3 consists of 15 residues. V shed 5 bases and J 3 bases; nucleotides not matched to a gene: 5. CDR3 loop: CASSRREADTGELFF. The CDR3 bases are TGTGCCAGCAGCAGGCGGGAGGCCGACACCGGGGAGCTGTTTTTT.

The gene calls are TRBV5-1 and TRBJ2-3; no definite D call. The CDR3 loop spans 17 amino acids. In germline, CDR1 is SGHRS, CDR2 YFSETQ. V lost 1 base, J lost 0 bases, and 15 bases lay in between. CDR3 region: CASSLYLGRTSTDTQYF. The DNA for the CDR3 is TGCGCCAGCAGCTTGTATCTCGGCAGAACTAGCACAGATACGCAGTATTTT.

To note about this clone: This same CDR3 is encoded by further DNA sequences in the sample. V usage is TRBV9 and J usage is TRBJ2-1; D might be TRBD1 (6 bases). The germline V and J ends were trimmed by 0 bases and 4 bases, with 8 bases remaining between them. The CDR3 is 14 amino acids. Germline V lookup: CDR1 SGDLS, CDR2 YYNGEE. CDR3 amino acids: CASSVGGTYNEQFF. In nucleotides, the CDR3 is TGTGCCAGCAGCGTAGGGGGGACATACAATGAGCAGTTCTTC.

About this clone: Additional DNA sequences in this sample encode the identical CDR3. The chain links TRBV27 to TRBJ2-3, with 14 bases fitting TRBD2. Germline-derived CDR1 and CDR2 are MNHEY and SMNVEV (reference sequence). The CDR3 has 16 amino acids. Unmatched junction bases numbered 5, after V lost 6 bases and J lost 3 bases. CDR3 nucleotide sequence: TGTGCCAGCAGCCCCCGGACTAGCGGGAGGACAGATACGCAGTATTTT. Its translation: CASSPRTSGRTDTQYF.